This paragraph covers one T cell receptor (beta chain) sequence. The data stem from a study of blood T cell repertoires in COVID-19. Turning to the study itself: Sites in the United States, Italy and Spain provided acute and convalescent COVID-19 samples.

Losses at the gene ends were 2 bases for V and 1 base for J; bases not matched to a gene: 13. The CDR3 consists of 18 residues. From germline, CDR1 is SGHVS and CDR2 FQNEAQ. Clones were sequenced by immunoSEQ multiplex PCR, and TCRdb holds only the in-frame ones, with some missing. The sample lists some 80,000 clones, around 80% seen once, with 4.5% to 7% in the top ten. The sample consisted of peripheral blood. This clonotype was sampled from a man aged 60 to 75 with active or convalescent COVID-19. V usage is TRBV7-8 and J usage is TRBJ1-2; 7 nucleotides agree with TRBD1. The CDR3 here is CASSLKPPRDSHNYGYTF. For the CDR3, the DNA is TGTGCCAGCAGCTTAAAACCCCCCCGGGACAGTCATAACTATGGCTACACCTTC.